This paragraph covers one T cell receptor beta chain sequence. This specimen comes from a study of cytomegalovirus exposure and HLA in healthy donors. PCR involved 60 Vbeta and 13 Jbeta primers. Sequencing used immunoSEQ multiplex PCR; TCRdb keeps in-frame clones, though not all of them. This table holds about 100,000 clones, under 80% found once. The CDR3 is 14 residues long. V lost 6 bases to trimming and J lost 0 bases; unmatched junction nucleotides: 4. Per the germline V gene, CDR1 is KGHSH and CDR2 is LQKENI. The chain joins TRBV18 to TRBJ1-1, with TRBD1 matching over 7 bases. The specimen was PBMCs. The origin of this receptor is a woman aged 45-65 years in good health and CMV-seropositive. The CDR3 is CASSQDRMNTEAFF. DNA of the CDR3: TGTGCCAGCTCGCAGGACAGGATGAACACTGAAGCTTTCTTT.